A selection of T cell receptor beta chains follows, all from one sample in a study of shared clonotypes between healthy human individuals. Here immunoSEQ multiplex PCR was the method, and the copy in TCRdb shows in-frame clones only, minus some. The repertoire holds around 990,000 clones, with 60% to 80% as singletons. The sequenced sample was memory CD4+ T cells from PBMCs. Every receptor here comes from a young man in good health. Some clones in this sample may be carry-over from other donors' samples. The CDR3 runs from the conserved cysteine through the conserved F or W. A D gene is named only where the DNA matches it firmly. Clone size is not always given. Where it is, it says once, few, many or a class for expanded clones.

V	size	J	D	CDR3	DNA
TRBV6-5	NA	TRBJ2-7	TRBD2	CASSSTGTSTYEQYF	TGTGCCAGCAGCAGCACCGGGACTAGTACTTACGAGCAGTACTTC
TRBV6-5	once	TRBJ2-7	NA	CASSSTGSYEQYF	TGTGCCAGCAGTTCAACGGGCTCCTACGAGCAGTACTTC
TRBV29-1	NA	TRBJ2-3	TRBD2	CSVEASGMKDTQYF	TGCAGCGTTGAGGCTAGCGGGATGAAGGATACGCAGTATTTT
TRBV27	NA	TRBJ1-4	NA	CASQKSGSNEKLFF	TGTGCCAGCCAGAAGTCAGGGTCTAATGAAAAACTGTTTTTT
TRBV4-1	NA	TRBJ2-3	NA	CASSQPTTGLSRNTQYF	TGCGCCAGCAGCCAACCAACTACTGGGCTTAGTAGGAATACGCAGTATTTT
TRBV27	many	TRBJ2-7	TRBD2	CASTSSGRAYEQYF	TGTGCCAGCACCTCATCCGGGAGGGCCTACGAGCAGTACTTC
TRBV10-1	few	TRBJ1-1	NA	CASSEKGWAFF	TGCGCCAGCAGTGAAAAAGGGTGGGCTTTCTTT
TRBV7-2	NA	TRBJ1-2	NA	CASSPGRANYGYTF	TGTGCCAGCAGCCCCGGACGGGCCAACTACGGCTACACCTTC
TRBV7-2	NA	TRBJ2-7	NA	CASSPPSSYEQYF	TGTGCCAGCAGCCCCCCGAGCTCCTACGAGCAGTACTTC
TRBV7-3	NA	TRBJ2-1	TRBD2	CASSFGREGLGTGNEQFF	TGTGCCAGCAGCTTTGGGCGGGAGGGTCTCGGAACTGGAAATGAGCAGTTCTTC
TRBV6-1	NA	TRBJ1-5	NA	CASSEVFGQNSNQPQHF	TGTGCCAGCAGTGAAGTGTTCGGACAGAATAGCAATCAGCCCCAGCATTTT
TRBV20-1	few	TRBJ1-1	NA	CSARGRGGAFF	TGCAGTGCTAGAGGTCGGGGTGGTGCTTTCTTT
TRBV5-8	NA	TRBJ1-4	TRBD1	CASSTFLTGQDEKLFF	TGTGCCAGCAGCACCTTCCTGACAGGGCAAGATGAAAAACTGTTTTTT
TRBV28	NA	TRBJ1-1	NA	CASSSIVLNTEAFF	TGTGCCAGCAGTTCGATAGTCCTGAACACTGAAGCTTTCTTT
TRBV6-5	once	TRBJ2-2	TRBD1	CASSPRQGKTGELFF	TGTGCCAGCAGCCCTCGACAGGGAAAGACCGGGGAGCTGTTTTTT
TRBV18	NA	TRBJ2-1	TRBD2	CASSPGLAGGNEQFF	TGTGCCAGCTCACCAGGACTAGCGGGAGGCAATGAGCAGTTCTTC
TRBV30	once	TRBJ2-5	NA	CAWSVGSKETQYF	TGTGCCTGGAGTGTAGGCAGTAAAGAGACCCAGTACTTC
TRBV9	NA	TRBJ2-1	TRBD2	CASSVVGAGVAYNEQFF	TGTGCCAGCAGCGTAGTCGGTGCGGGAGTGGCCTACAATGAGCAGTTCTTC
TRBV7-2	NA	TRBJ2-1	NA	CASRPGQYNEQFF	TGTGCCAGCAGGCCGGGACAATACAATGAGCAGTTCTTC
TRBV30	NA	TRBJ2-2	NA	CAWSAADTGELFF	TGTGCCTGGAGTGCTGCTGACACCGGGGAGCTGTTTTTT
TRBV30	NA	TRBJ1-1	NA	CAWSGLTEAFF	TGTGCCTGGAGCGGGCTAACTGAAGCTTTCTTT
TRBV6-6	once	TRBJ1-1	NA	CASSSQGYTEAFF	TGTGCCAGCAGTTCTCAGGGGTACACTGAAGCTTTCTTT
TRBV28	once	TRBJ1-5	TRBD1	CASSPQRGQGANQPQHF	TGTGCCAGCAGTCCCCAGAGGGGACAGGGGGCGAATCAGCCCCAGCATTTT
TRBV14	NA	TRBJ2-7	NA	CASSQGFTQYF	TGTGCCAGCAGCCAAGGATTCACCCAGTACTTC
TRBV27	NA	TRBJ2-3	NA	CATRSFFTDTQYF	TGTGCCACTCGCTCCTTCTTCACAGATACGCAGTATTTT
TRBV9	NA	TRBJ2-2	TRBD1	CASSTTEGAPDTGELFF	TGTGCCAGCAGCACTACAGAGGGGGCTCCTGACACCGGGGAGCTGTTTTTT
TRBV6-5	once	TRBJ2-3	TRBD2	CASSSAGVRTDTQYF	TGTGCCAGCAGTTCAGCGGGAGTCCGCACAGATACGCAGTATTTT
TRBV28	NA	TRBJ2-7	NA	CASSATGRYEQYF	TGTGCCAGCAGTGCGACAGGCAGGTACGAGCAGTACTTC
TRBV7-8	NA	TRBJ2-7	NA	CASSLARQREQYF	TGTGCCAGCAGCTTAGCGAGGCAGCGGGAGCAGTACTTC
TRBV5-5	NA	TRBJ1-1	NA	CASSLSLGTANTEAFF	TGTGCCAGCAGCTTGAGTTTAGGGACGGCGAACACTGAAGCTTTCTTT
TRBV5-4	NA	TRBJ2-7	TRBD1	CATADRSTLGEQYF	TGTGCCACCGCGGACAGGTCGACCCTAGGCGAGCAGTACTTC
TRBV7-6	many	TRBJ2-7	NA	CASSSYRGGEQYF	TGTGCCAGCAGCTCATACAGGGGAGGGGAGCAGTACTTC
TRBV10-2	NA	TRBJ1-5	NA	CASRTGNQPQHF	TGCGCCAGCCGGACGGGCAATCAGCCCCAGCATTTT
TRBV7-3	NA	TRBJ2-2	TRBD2	CASSLGLDTGELFF	TGTGCCAGCAGCCTGGGACTAGACACCGGGGAGCTGTTTTTT
TRBV10-3	NA	TRBJ1-2	TRBD1	CATVGDRGQGYTF	TGTGCCACCGTGGGGGACAGGGGGCAGGGCTACACCTTC
TRBV18	few	TRBJ1-1	TRBD1	CASSRTGNTEAFF	TGTGCCAGCTCACGGACAGGAAACACTGAAGCTTTCTTT
TRBV6-6	NA	TRBJ2-3	NA	CASSLLGGRATDTQYF	TGTGCCAGCAGTTTGTTGGGGGGCAGAGCCACAGATACGCAGTATTTT
TRBV5-4	NA	TRBJ2-2	TRBD1	CASSTDRGRVGELFF	TGTGCCAGCAGCACAGACAGGGGACGGGTCGGGGAGCTGTTTTTT
TRBV18	NA	TRBJ2-7	TRBD2	CASSHTSGRETEQYF	TGTGCCAGCTCACATACTAGCGGGAGGGAGACCGAGCAGTACTTC
TRBV4-1	few	TRBJ2-7	NA	CASSQPSALSYEQYF	TGCGCCAGCAGCCAACCTAGCGCGCTCTCCTACGAGCAGTACTTC
TRBV6-5	NA	TRBJ2-3	NA	CASSYGTGEGTQYF	TGTGCCAGCAGTTACGGAACGGGAGAGGGTACGCAGTATTTT
TRBV2	once	TRBJ2-2	TRBD1	CASGGTGGTGELFF	TGTGCCAGCGGCGGGACAGGGGGCACCGGGGAGCTGTTTTTT
TRBV5-1	few	TRBJ2-7	NA	CASRDHREQYF	TGCGCCAGCAGAGACCACCGCGAGCAGTACTTC
TRBV30	once	TRBJ2-1	TRBD2	CAWSSGSWEGQFF	TGTGCCTGGAGCAGCGGGTCCTGGGAGGGGCAGTTCTTC
TRBV5-4	NA	TRBJ1-1	NA	CASSLSQTNTEAFF	TGTGCCAGCAGCTTGTCACAGACGAACACTGAAGCTTTCTTT
TRBV30	NA	TRBJ2-5	NA	CAWSVGLSWEQYF	TGTGCCTGGAGTGTGGGGCTTAGTTGGGAGCAGTACTTC
TRBV28	NA	TRBJ1-2	NA	CASSLGRLDYGYTF	TGTGCCAGCAGTTTAGGCAGGTTAGACTATGGCTACACCTTC
TRBV28	NA	TRBJ1-4	NA	CASSLGDSYEKLFF	TGTGCCAGCAGCCTGGGGGACTCCTACGAAAAACTGTTTTTT
TRBV5-4	few	TRBJ1-4	NA	CASSLVGDGTEKLFF	TGTGCCAGCAGCTTGGTCGGGGATGGCACTGAAAAACTGTTTTTT
TRBV11-1	NA	TRBJ2-2	TRBD1	CASSSRTGAHGELFF	TGTGCCAGCAGCTCTCGGACAGGGGCCCACGGGGAGCTGTTTTTT
TRBV19	NA	TRBJ1-2	TRBD1	CASSDREDGYTF	TGTGCCAGTAGTGACAGGGAGGACGGCTACACCTTC
TRBV29-1	NA	TRBJ1-3	NA	CSVVGTLGGNTIYF	TGCAGCGTTGTGGGGACATTGGGGGGTAACACCATATATTTT
TRBV28	many	TRBJ1-4	NA	CASSTRGRGNEKLFF	TGTGCCAGCAGTACCCGGGGGCGCGGTAATGAAAAACTGTTTTTT
TRBV14	NA	TRBJ1-3	NA	CASSQDIGRAGNTIYF	TGTGCCAGCAGCCAAGATATCGGCAGGGCTGGAAACACCATATATTTT
TRBV5-5	NA	TRBJ1-5	NA	CASSKYGVVGQPQHF	TGTGCCAGCAGCAAGTACGGGGTAGTAGGTCAGCCCCAGCATTTT
TRBV9	NA	TRBJ2-5	NA	CASSVATGPQETQYF	TGTGCCAGCAGCGTAGCTACGGGGCCGCAAGAGACCCAGTACTTC
TRBV2	few	TRBJ2-3	TRBD1	CASGRDRGPDTQYF	TGTGCCAGCGGCCGGGACAGGGGGCCAGATACGCAGTATTTT
TRBV27	few	TRBJ2-1	NA	CASSRRGSSRMSPNEQFF	TGTGCCAGCAGTCGGAGGGGTTCTAGCCGGATGAGCCCCAATGAGCAGTTCTTC
TRBV27	NA	TRBJ2-3	NA	CASSTEGNTQYF	TGTGCCAGCAGTACCGAGGGGAATACGCAGTATTTT